This paragraph reports one TCR beta chain. Its antigen is undetermined. Germline CDR1 LNHDA, CDR2 SQIVND (reference sequence). The CDR3 loop spans 13 amino acids. The V and J ends lost 1 base and 2 bases respectively, with 5 bases between them. The data belong to a study of cytomegalovirus exposure and HLA in healthy donors. Study observations and caveats: Reportedly, TCR beta sequences accurately predicted HLA-A and HLA-B alleles in most subjects. Roughly uniform depth of sequencing across donors was assumed in presence/absence analyses. It was shown in a later analysis that HLA-associated TCR beta chains were more clonally expanded than other, equally common chains. Investigators reported 150 to 200 TCR beta chains as tied to cytomegalovirus.

In the PCR, 60 Vbeta and 13 Jbeta primers were used. Some clones are missing from TCRdb's copy, which holds only in-frame ones; the method was immunoSEQ multiplex PCR. The sample carries around 150,000 clones, around 68% recorded once. This sequence joins TRBV19 and TRBJ1-1; D not certain. The receptor was derived from a woman in her thirties or forties in good health and CMV-seropositive. The source material was PBMCs. The CDR3 DNA reads TGTGCCAGTAGTATAGTCTCCAACACTGAAGCTTTCTTT. It translates to CASSIVSNTEAFF. Using reference TRBV19 and TRBJ1-1 for the parts outside the CDR3, the full variable domain is DGGITQSPKYLFRKEGQNVTLSCEQNLNHDAMYWYRQDPGQGLRLIYYSQIVNDFQKGDIAEGYSVSREKKESFPLTVTSAQKNPTAFYLCASSIVSNTEAFFGQGTRLTVV.